These T cell receptor beta chains were read from a single sample in a study of blood T cells in healthy people across ages. TCRdb re-called the 5' RACE reads through MiXCR, storing one row per CDR3 protein. The table lists about 1.1 million distinct CDR3 sequences, less than 45% of them singletons, with less than 15% in the top ten. Source material: blood. These receptors originate from a man between 18 and 35 years old in good health. The CDR3 runs from the conserved cysteine through the conserved F or W. Not every row has a clone size; where given, it reads once, few, many or a size class.

v_call	j_call	clone_size	cdr3_aa
TRBV6-1	TRBJ2-3	-	CATRTDTQYF
TRBV5-1	TRBJ2-7	-	CASRDGRWTYEQYF
TRBV29-1	TRBJ1-2	-	CSVEGTLGHGYTF
TRBV5-6	TRBJ2-1	few	CASRFGTSGYNEQFF
TRBV24-1	TRBJ2-2	-	CATSEGQVTGELFF
TRBV4-1	TRBJ2-4	-	CASSQGPGSQEIQYF
TRBV19	TRBJ1-1	-	CASSIDRDTHGEAFF
TRBV15	TRBJ2-2	-	CATSRTAVNTGELFF
TRBV10-3	TRBJ1-5	few	CAISGDREHQPQHF
TRBV7-2	TRBJ2-1	-	CASSLVGRRQGRNEQFF
TRBV4-3	TRBJ1-3	-	CASSHTHRGESGNTIYF
TRBV12-3/TRBV12-4	TRBJ1-2	many	CASSTGGGYTF
TRBV7-3	TRBJ2-3	-	CASSPTTADTQYF
TRBV4-3	TRBJ1-2	few	CASSQDGGGEGLSTDYGYTF
TRBV20-1	TRBJ1-2	many	CSARDLGGNRVSGNYGYTF
TRBV6-5	TRBJ1-1	few	CASTLKGSTEAFF
TRBV15	TRBJ2-5	few	CATSGQGALDNEQYF
TRBV3-1	TRBJ2-3	-	CASSQDTGRGWTDTQYF
TRBV5-5	TRBJ2-1	-	CASSPRQGANEQFF
TRBV20-1	TRBJ1-2	few	CSARKGDYGYTF
TRBV10-3	TRBJ2-3	many	CAISSGADTQYF
TRBV6-5	TRBJ2-1	few	CASSALAGEYNEQFF
TRBV29-1	TRBJ2-7	many	CSAVTPGQGAYEQYF
TRBV4-3	TRBJ2-1	once	CASSQDGGSGSSYNEQFF
TRBV21-1	TRBJ2-5	-	CASSKGWETALDNEQYF
TRBV29-1	TRBJ1-1	few	CSAGSGTEAFF
TRBV7-9	TRBJ1-2	-	CASSLGNSAGYGYTF
TRBV11-2	TRBJ2-2	-	CASSQTTGAAGELFF